This T cell receptor beta chain was recorded in a study of cytomegalovirus exposure and HLA in healthy donors. TCRdb keeps only in-frame clones here, not all; method: immunoSEQ multiplex PCR. Seen here are tens of thousands of clones, around 90% observed once, and the top ten hold 3% to 4%. Details on this clone: Its antigen is as yet unknown.

The germline V gene encodes CDR1 SGHVS and CDR2 FQNEAQ. Between the trimmed V and J ends, which lost 2 bases and 13 bases, there was a span of 12 bases. The CDR3 sequence is 12 residues long. General study findings and limits: The study labeled about 160 TCR beta chains cytomegalovirus-associated. The study found most TCR sequences rare, yet found some public TCRs in many donors.

The donors were members of the validation cohort, which comprised around 110 subjects and was separate from the first cohort of roughly 700 subjects. This TCR was sampled from a young woman in good health and CMV-seropositive. The material sequenced was PBMCs. This sequence joins TRBV7-8 and TRBJ2-1; perhaps TRBD2 as D (6 bases). The CDR3 DNA sequence: TGTGCCAGCAGCTTACCGGGAGATTTTCAGTTCTTC. This sequence encodes CASSLPGDFQFF. The full variable domain, completed using reference TRBV7-8 and TRBJ2-1, is GAGVSQSPRYKVAKRGQDVALRCDPISGHVSLFWYQQALGQGPEFLTYFQNEAQLDKSGLPSDRFFAERPEGSVSTLKIQRTQQEDSAVYLCASSLPGDFQFFGPGTRLTVL.